The clone carrying this TCR beta chain has just a few counts. The CDR3 is 16 amino acids. V lost 6 bases and J lost 0; bases outside the gene matches: 7. The germline V gene has CDR1 MDHEN and CDR2 SYDVKM. This record comes from a study of blood T cell repertoires in COVID-19. Generated by immunoSEQ multiplex PCR, the TCRdb table keeps only in-frame clones and is missing some. The sample holds some 120,000 clones, over 75% seen once. The sequenced material came from peripheral blood. J is TRBJ2-2 and V is TRBV28, with 7 nucleotides matching TRBD1. The clonotype was recovered from a woman over 75 with acute or convalescent COVID-19. Here the CDR3 DNA reads TGTGCCAGCAGCGCAGGGGGAAAAGCGAACACCGGGGAGCTGTTTTTT. Translation: CASSAGGKANTGELFF.